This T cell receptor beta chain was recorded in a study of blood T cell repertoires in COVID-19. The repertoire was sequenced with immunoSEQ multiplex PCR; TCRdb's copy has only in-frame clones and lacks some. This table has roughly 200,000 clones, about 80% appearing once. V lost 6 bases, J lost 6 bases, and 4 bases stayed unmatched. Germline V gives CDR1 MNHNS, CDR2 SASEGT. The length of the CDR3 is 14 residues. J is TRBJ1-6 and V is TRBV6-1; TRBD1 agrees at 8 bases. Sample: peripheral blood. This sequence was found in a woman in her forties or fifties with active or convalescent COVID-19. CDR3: CASRWTGRNSPLHF. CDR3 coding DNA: TGTGCCAGCAGGTGGACAGGGCGTAATTCACCCCTCCACTTT.